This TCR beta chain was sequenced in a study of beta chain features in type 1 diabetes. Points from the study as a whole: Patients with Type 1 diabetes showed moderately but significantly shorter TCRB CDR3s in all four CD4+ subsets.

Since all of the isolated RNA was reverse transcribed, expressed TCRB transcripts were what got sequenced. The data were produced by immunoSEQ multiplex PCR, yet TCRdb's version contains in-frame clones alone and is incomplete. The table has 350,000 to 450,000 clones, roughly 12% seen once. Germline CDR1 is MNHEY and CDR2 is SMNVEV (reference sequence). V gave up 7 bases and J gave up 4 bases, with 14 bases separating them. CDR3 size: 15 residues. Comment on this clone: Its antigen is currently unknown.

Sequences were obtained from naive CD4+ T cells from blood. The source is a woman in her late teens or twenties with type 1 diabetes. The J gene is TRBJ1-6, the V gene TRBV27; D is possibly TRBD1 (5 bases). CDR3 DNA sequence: TGTGCCAGCACATTGCAGGGTTTTTATAATTCACCCCTCCACTTT. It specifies CASTLQGFYNSPLHF.